Each of the 30 T cell receptor beta chains below was sequenced from the same sample in a study of CD8 T cells in acute hepatitis C reinfection. Profiling relied on immunoSEQ multiplex PCR, and the TCRdb table lists in-frame clones only, not all of them. Among thousands of clones listed, around two fifths were seen once. The time point here: acute HCV infection, within 168 days of estimated infection date. The hepatitis C virus-specific receptor repertoire was characterized directly ex vivo, with no prior expansion in culture. General study results and limits: Overrepresentation in the naive pool did not explain the preferential TRBV04 and TRBV06 usage seen in all groups.

The source was HCV NS3-1073 tetramer-sorted CD8+ T cells from PBMCs, collected during acute infection. The receptors shown here come from a man aged 30 to 45 with chronic hepatitis C.

Sample share makes this clone medium-sized. The CDR3 DNA reads TGTGCCAGCAGCGAGCAGGGGGCGCGTGCTAATGAAAAACTGTTTTTT. It translates to CASSEQGARANEKLFF. The rearrangement joins TRBV21-1 to TRBJ1-4; the table names TRBD1, a call not compared with the DNA. TRBV21-1 counts as a pseudogene. The CDR3 is 16 amino acids.

Only a few counts were recorded for this clone. The chain is built from TRBV4-2 and TRBJ1-1, with unresolved D. Per the germline V gene, CDR1 is LGHNA and CDR2 is YNFKEQ. The CDR3 has 13 amino acids. V lost 9 bases, J lost 0 bases, and 11 bases lay in between. This chain's CDR3 is CASTRELNTEAFF. The CDR3 bases are TGTGCCAGTACAAGAGAATTGAACACTGAAGCTTTCTTT.

The V and J genes are TRBV4-2 and TRBJ2-2; D not resolved. The CDR3 runs 16 residues. The germline V gene has CDR1 LGHNA and CDR2 YNFKEQ. V was trimmed by 0 bases and J by 1 base, leaving 9 bases between them. The CDR3 loop reads CASSQEMTMNTGELFF. CDR3 sequence (DNA): TGTGCCAGCAGCCAAGAAATGACGATGAACACCGGGGAGCTGTTTTTT.

The gene calls are TRBV7-6 and TRBJ1-2, with D possibly matching TRBD1 (5 bases). Deletions cut 1 base from V and 2 bases from J, with 8 bases between. Germline V gene data show CDR1 as SGHVS and CDR2 as FNYEAQ. The CDR3 is 14 residues long. CDR3 protein: CASSLDGGNYGYTF. In nucleotides, the CDR3 is TGTGCCAGCAGCTTAGATGGGGGGAACTATGGCTACACCTTC.

The chain is built from TRBV7-2 and TRBJ2-1; D is undetermined. The CDR3 contains 15 residues. Trimming stripped 3 bases from V and 4 bases from J, with 13 bases between. CDR1 and CDR2 from the germline V gene are SGHTA and FQGNSA. Here the CDR3 DNA reads TGTGCCAGCAGCTTTCTCCTCGACGAGTACAATGAGCAGTTCTTC. This encodes CASSFLLDEYNEQFF.

This clone was seen a few times. This rearrangement joins TRBV4-2 to TRBJ2-7; 7 positions match TRBD1. Germline CDR1 reads LGHNA; CDR2 reads YNFKEQ. The CDR3 has 16 amino acids. With V trimmed by 0 bases and J by 7 bases, 12 bases remained unmatched. The CDR3 protein is CASSQEQAQGLGEQYF. CDR3 DNA sequence: TGTGCCAGCAGCCAAGAGCAGGCACAGGGGTTAGGGGAGCAGTACTTC.

The CDR3 loop reads CASSLAETGDEQFF. CDR3 sequence (DNA): TGTGCCAGCAGCTTAGCGGAGACAGGGGATGAGCAGTTCTTC. The rearrangement links TRBV7-9 to TRBJ2-1; 8 bases are a match to TRBD1. The CDR3 spans 14 residues. Trimming at V came to 0 bases and at J to 8 bases, leaving 3 bases not matched to a gene. Germline V gene data show CDR1 as SEHNR and CDR2 as FQNEAQ (reference sequence).

The chain carries TRBV19 and TRBJ2-1, with 10 bases that match TRBD1. V shed 4 bases and J 8 bases; nucleotides not matched to a gene: 14. Germline CDR1 is LNHDA and CDR2 is SQIVND (reference sequence). This CDR3 spans 17 amino acids. CDR3 bases: TGTGCCAGTAGTAACTTTATCTGGGGGACAGGGGTCTATGAGCAGTTCTTC. Its protein is CASSNFIWGTGVYEQFF.

On this clone itself: The identical CDR3 is also encoded by other nucleotide sequences in the sample. CDR3 sequence (DNA): TGTGCCAGCAGCCAAGAGGGTGGGGGTGGAGATACGCAGTATTTT. It yields the protein CASSQEGGGGDTQYF. This rearrangement joins TRBV4-2 to TRBJ2-3; D tentatively fits TRBD1 or TRBD2 (5 bases each). This CDR3 has 15 amino acids. Germline V gives CDR1 LGHNA, CDR2 YNFKEQ. The V gene lost 0 bases and the J gene lost 5 bases, with 12 bases spanning the gap.

The rearrangement joins TRBV4-2 to TRBJ1-3, with D possibly being TRBD1 (6 bases). The CDR3 covers 18 residues. Per the germline V gene, CDR1 is LGHNA and CDR2 is YNFKEQ. V lost 0 bases, J lost 0 bases, and 15 bases lay in between. The CDR3: CASSQEWGWTDSGNTIYF. The CDR3 bases are TGTGCCAGCAGCCAAGAATGGGGGTGGACAGACTCTGGAAACACCATATATTTT.

The chain couples TRBV2 to TRBJ2-7; no clear D gene. This CDR3 has 15 residues. Per germline, CDR1 SNHLY and CDR2 FYNNEI. Trimming took off 0 bases at V and 5 bases at J, with 14 bases between the two ends. For the CDR3, the DNA is TGTGCCAGCAGTGAAGCGCCACCCCCGGTGGACGAGCAGTACTTC. Amino acid sequence: CASSEAPPPVDEQYF. Complete variable domain (other parts from reference TRBV2 and TRBJ2-7): EPEVTQTPSHQVTQMGQEVILRCVPISNHLYFYWYRQILGQKVEFLVSFYNNEISEKSEIFDDQFSVERPDGSNFTLKIRSTKLEDSAMYFCASSEAPPPVDEQYFGPGTRLTVT.

This clone is labeled medium-sized. The chain combines TRBV4-3 with TRBJ2-1, with 11 bases matching TRBD2. Per germline, CDR1 LGHNA and CDR2 YSLEER. CDR3 length equals 16 residues. J lost 10 bases, V lost 3 bases, and 11 bases had no gene match. The CDR3, as DNA: TGCGCCAGCAGCCAGGAACCTAGCGGGGGGCTTGGGGAGCAGTTCTTC. This encodes CASSQEPSGGLGEQFF.

This clone was detected a few times. The chain combines TRBV10-1 with TRBJ2-2; perhaps D is TRBD1 or TRBD2 (5 bases each). The CDR3 has 15 amino acids. Trimming took 2 bases from V and 2 from J, leaving 9 bases between them. Germline values: CDR1 WNHNN, CDR2 SYGVQD (reference sequence). CDR3 residues: CASSEGTFNTGELFF. The CDR3 DNA sequence: TGCGCCAGCAGTGAGGGGACCTTCAACACCGGGGAGCTGTTTTTT.

This sequence joins TRBV4-2 and TRBJ2-1, with a tentative D call TRBD1 (5 bases). The germline V gene encodes CDR1 LGHNA and CDR2 YNFKEQ. The V end lost 0 bases, the J end lost 10 bases, and 13 bases lay between the germline ends. The CDR3 runs 14 residues. CDR3 in amino acids: CASSQEWGPLEQFF. The CDR3 bases are TGTGCCAGCAGCCAAGAATGGGGCCCCCTGGAGCAGTTCTTC.

The chain combines TRBV6-5 with TRBJ1-5; no clear D gene. V shed 5 bases and J shed 8 bases, with 16 bases lying between them. Per the germline V gene, CDR1 is MNHEY and CDR2 is SVGAGI. This CDR3 spans 14 amino acids. CDR3: CASSEVDGSEPQHF. The CDR3 DNA reads TGTGCCAGCAGTGAAGTGGACGGGAGCGAGCCCCAGCATTTT.

By share, this clone counts as medium-sized. The V and J genes are TRBV27 and TRBJ2-5, with 10 nucleotides matching TRBD1. The junction had 11 bases not matched to a gene; V was cut back by 8 bases and J by 5 bases. The CDR3 length is 15 residues. Germline CDR1 MNHEY, CDR2 SMNVEV (reference sequence). The CDR3 reads CASGTTGGHWETQYF. DNA of the CDR3: TGTGCCAGCGGGACGACAGGGGGCCATTGGGAGACCCAGTACTTC.

This clone is labeled medium-sized. J is TRBJ2-7 and V is TRBV6-1, with TRBD1 identical over 8 bases. The CDR3 runs 15 residues. J gave up 6 bases and V 1 base, and 8 bases lay outside the gene matches. CDR1 and CDR2 from the germline V gene are MNHNS and SASEGT. CDR3 sequence reads: CASSEEAGGWGEQYF. CDR3 coding DNA: TGTGCCAGCAGTGAAGAGGCAGGGGGCTGGGGCGAGCAGTACTTC.

V and J are TRBV7-3 and TRBJ1-6; 10 bases align to TRBD1. In germline, CDR1 is SGHTA, CDR2 FQGTGA. With 5 bases clipped from V and 7 bases from J, the junction kept 8 bases outside the gene matches. The CDR3 contains 16 residues. CDR3 residues: CASSDGTGDGNSPLHF. The CDR3 DNA reads as TGTGCCAGCAGCGATGGGACAGGGGACGGAAATTCACCCCTCCACTTT.

The chain combines TRBV6-1 with TRBJ2-1; TRBD2 matches at 10 bases. Trimming took 4 bases from V and 2 from J; bases not matched to a gene: 5. The CDR3 has 16 amino acids. Germline loops: CDR1 MNHNS, CDR2 SASEGT. The CDR3: CASSGPSGRAYNEQFF. The CDR3 DNA reads as TGTGCCAGCAGTGGGCCCAGCGGGAGGGCCTACAATGAGCAGTTCTTC.

The chain recombines TRBV6-4 with TRBJ2-5; TRBD1 agrees at 10 bases. There are 15 residues in the CDR3. With 4 bases clipped from V and 5 bases from J, the junction kept 7 bases outside the gene matches. Germline V lookup: CDR1 MRHNA, CDR2 SNTAGT. CDR3 amino acids: CASSVTGGAWETQYF. Written as DNA, the CDR3 is TGTGCCAGCAGTGTGACAGGGGGCGCGTGGGAGACCCAGTACTTC.

About this clone itself: In the same sample, other DNA sequences code for this CDR3. This chain links TRBV4-2 with TRBJ2-2, with 10 positions matching TRBD2. The trim removed 0 bases at V and 0 bases at J, leaving 4 bases unmatched. CDR3 length equals 18 residues. Per the germline V gene, CDR1 is LGHNA and CDR2 is YNFKEQ. The CDR3: CASSQEVAGGTNTGELFF. DNA of the CDR3: TGTGCCAGCAGCCAAGAGGTAGCGGGGGGTACGAACACCGGGGAGCTGTTTTTT.

The CDR3 region is CASSQAGGGAWETQYF. The CDR3, as DNA: TGCGCCAGCAGCCAAGCCGGAGGGGGGGCATGGGAGACCCAGTACTTC. V is TRBV4-3 and J is TRBJ2-5; TRBD2 is a possible D gene (7 bases). Deletions cut 1 base from V and 5 bases from J, with 17 bases between. The CDR3 loop spans 16 amino acids. CDR1 and CDR2 (germline): LGHNA, YSLEER.

In its sample, this clone ranks as large (0.1 to 1%). Other DNA sequences from this sample encode an identical CDR3 as well. This chain connects TRBV4-2 to TRBJ1-1; D uncertain. Trimming removed 0 bases from V and 5 bases from J, with 7 bases in between. Looked up from germline, CDR1 is LGHNA and CDR2 is YNFKEQ. This CDR3 has 13 residues. CDR3 coding DNA: TGTGCCAGCAGCCAAGAAACGGGGACTGAAGCTTTCTTT. Amino acids: CASSQETGTEAFF.

This chain uses TRBV6-1 with TRBJ2-7; D remains unclear. The CDR3 contains 15 residues. The germline V gene encodes CDR1 MNHNS and CDR2 SASEGT. V lost 5 bases and J 3 bases, leaving 17 bases between the germline ends. The CDR3 bases are TGTGCCAGCAGTATCCTCCCCGCGCACCACTACGAGCAGTACTTC. Translation gives CASSILPAHHYEQYF.

By frequency in the sample, this clone is medium-sized. The J gene is TRBJ2-7, the V gene TRBV4-2; D unclear. The CDR3 runs 13 residues. From germline, CDR1 is LGHNA and CDR2 YNFKEQ. V gave up 4 bases and J gave up 6 bases, with 13 bases separating them. The CDR3 DNA reads TGTGCCAGCAGCCTAGAACTTGGTTCCGAGCAGTACTTC. Translated: CASSLELGSEQYF.

The J gene is TRBJ1-2, the V gene TRBV6-6, with D unclear. There are 11 residues in the CDR3. Germline V CDR1 and CDR2: MNHNY, SVGAGI (reference sequence). Trimming pared 2 bases from V and 6 bases from J, leaving 4 bases between. The CDR3 sequence is CASSYGNGYTF. The DNA of the CDR3 is TGTGCCAGCAGTTACGGAAATGGCTACACCTTC.

This clone is medium-sized. The identical CDR3 is also encoded by other nucleotide sequences in the sample. The chain uses TRBV4-3 and TRBJ2-2; 8 bases line up with TRBD2. Losses at the gene ends were 0 bases for V and 2 bases for J; bases not matched to a gene: 8. The CDR3 has 18 residues. From germline, CDR1 is LGHNA and CDR2 YSLEER. As DNA, the CDR3 is TGCGCCAGCAGCCAAGAACCCTCGGGGGGGTTAAACACCGGGGAGCTGTTTTTT. The encoded protein is CASSQEPSGGLNTGELFF.

The rearrangement joins TRBV9 to TRBJ2-1; 13 nucleotides agree with TRBD2. CDR1 and CDR2 (germline): SGDLS, YYNGEE. Unmatched junction bases numbered 12, after V lost 0 bases and J lost 3 bases. The CDR3 contains 20 residues. CDR3 nucleotides: TGTGCCAGCAGCGTAGGCCCCTTAGGACTAGCGGGGGAAAACTACAATGAGCAGTTCTTC. It translates to CASSVGPLGLAGENYNEQFF.

In this sample, this clone is medium-sized. The chain joins TRBV14 to TRBJ2-7; no firm D call. The CDR3 extends over 15 amino acids. Trimming took 0 bases from V and 5 from J, leaving 14 bases between them. Looked up from germline, CDR1 is SGHDN and CDR2 is FVKESK. CDR3 sequence: CASSQDAPGLHEQYF. DNA of the CDR3: TGTGCCAGCAGCCAAGATGCTCCGGGCCTCCACGAGCAGTACTTC.

V usage is TRBV4-3 and J usage is TRBJ2-1; 8 positions match TRBD2. Trimming removed 0 bases from V and 1 base from J; junction bases left unmatched: 11. Germline CDR1 and CDR2: LGHNA and YSLEER. The CDR3 loop spans 19 amino acids. The CDR3, as DNA: TGCGCCAGCAGCCAAGAGGTATGGGGTAGCGGGGTTTCCTACAATGAGCAGTTCTTC. It yields the protein CASSQEVWGSGVSYNEQFF.